The 27 T cell receptor beta chains presented below share a single source sample, sequenced in a study of cytomegalovirus exposure and HLA in healthy donors. PCR used 60 Vbeta primers and 13 Jbeta primers. TCRdb keeps only in-frame clones here, not all; method: immunoSEQ multiplex PCR. Of about 130,000 clones in the sample, 75% to 85% were seen once. The sequenced sample consisted of PBMCs. Receptor source: a woman aged 40 to 49 in good health and CMV-seronegative.

This chain connects TRBV10-3 to TRBJ2-1; D is possibly TRBD2 (6 bases). The germline V gene has CDR1 ENHRY and CDR2 SYGVKD. This CDR3 has 16 residues. V lost 4 bases and J lost 4, with 17 bases in between. The CDR3 here is CAISVIPAGLYNEQFF. CDR3 DNA sequence: TGTGCCATCAGTGTAATCCCAGCGGGCCTTTACAATGAGCAGTTCTTC.

The chain links TRBV7-8 to TRBJ2-1; 8 nucleotides agree with TRBD2. Germline V gives CDR1 SGHVS, CDR2 FQNEAQ. Trimming cost V 5 bases and J 4 bases; bases outside gene matches: 13. The CDR3 runs 17 residues. CDR3 DNA sequence: TGTGCCAGCAGCCCCTTTGTGAGCGGGAGTCTTTACAATGAGCAGTTCTTC. Translating it yields CASSPFVSGSLYNEQFF.

This clone was found once. The V call is TRBV15, the J call TRBJ1-5; 8 positions match TRBD1. This CDR3 spans 15 amino acids. Germline V gives CDR1 LNHNV, CDR2 YYDKDF (reference sequence). The trim removed 3 bases at V and 4 bases at J, leaving 5 bases unmatched. This CDR3 is CATSSDRGRNQPQHF. For the CDR3, the DNA is TGTGCCACCAGCAGTGACAGGGGCCGGAATCAGCCCCAGCATTTT. The entire variable domain, with the rest obtained from reference TRBV15 and TRBJ1-5, is as follows: DAMVIQNPRYQVTQFGKPVTLSCSQTLNHNVMYWYQQKSSQAPKLLFHYYDKDFNNEADTPDNFQSRRPNTSFCFLDIRSPGLGDTAMYLCATSSDRGRNQPQHFGDGTRLSIL.

The chain recombines TRBV6-5 with TRBJ1-2, with D maybe TRBD1 (6 bases). V lost 6 bases to trimming and J lost 3 bases, with 11 bases between them. CDR3 length: 13 amino acids. Germline V gene lookup returns CDR1 MNHEY and CDR2 SVGAGI. The CDR3 sequence: CASRSDSHYGYTF. The CDR3 DNA sequence: TGTGCCAGCAGGTCGGACAGCCACTATGGCTACACCTTC.

This clone was found once. The chain combines TRBV4-2 with TRBJ2-7; the D gene is possibly TRBD2 (6 bases). V dropped 1 base and J dropped 2 bases, with 9 bases sitting between them. CDR1 and CDR2 from the germline V gene are LGHNA and YNFKEQ. CDR3 length: 14 amino acids. Here the CDR3 reads CASSQGGTTYEQYF. As DNA, the CDR3 is TGTGCCAGCAGCCAAGGCGGGACCACCTACGAGCAGTACTTC.

The count of this clone is one. The chain recombines TRBV4-3 with TRBJ1-4; 12 bases map to TRBD1. The V gene end was trimmed by 3 bases and the J gene end by 8 bases; junction bases not matched to a gene: 7. Germline V gives CDR1 LGHNA, CDR2 YSLEER. This CDR3 has 16 amino acids. The DNA for the CDR3 is TGCGCCAGCAGCCACGTACCGGGACAGGGGGCCGAAAAACTGTTTTTT. The encoded protein is CASSHVPGQGAEKLFF.

This chain links TRBV5-4 with TRBJ1-3, with unresolved D. Per germline, CDR1 SGHNT and CDR2 YYREEE (reference sequence). V lost 0 bases, J lost 3 bases, and 7 bases lay in between. The CDR3 spans 14 residues. CDR3 sequence reads: CASSLGAVGNTIYF. CDR3 coding DNA: TGTGCCAGCAGCTTGGGGGCCGTTGGAAACACCATATATTTT.

This chain joins TRBV29-1 and TRBJ2-2; 8 nucleotides align to TRBD1. J gave up 5 bases and V 7 bases, and 9 bases lay outside the gene matches. The germline gives CDR1 SQVTM, CDR2 ANQGSEA. CDR3 size: 14 residues. CDR3 nucleotide sequence: TGCAGCGGTCTCGGGACAGGAGGTACCGGGGAGCTGTTTTTT. Its translation: CSGLGTGGTGELFF.

The chain is built from TRBV6-1 and TRBJ1-1; 7 bases line up with TRBD1. This CDR3 comprises 14 residues. CDR1 and CDR2 (germline): MNHNS, SASEGT. V lost 6 bases, J lost 8 bases, and 12 bases stayed unmatched. Here the CDR3 reads CASSKFTGTEEAFF. CDR3 sequence (DNA): TGTGCCAGCAGCAAGTTCACCGGGACAGAAGAAGCTTTCTTT.

The chain links TRBV5-6 to TRBJ2-7, with 9 bases fitting TRBD1. Germline-derived CDR1 and CDR2 are SGHDT and YYEEEE. The V gene end was trimmed by 4 bases and the J gene end by 5 bases; junction bases not matched to a gene: 7. The CDR3 consists of 14 residues. The CDR3 DNA reads TGTGCCAGCAGCGGCGACAGGGGGGCCCACGAGCAGTACTTC. Its protein is CASSGDRGAHEQYF.

J is TRBJ1-4 and V is TRBV6-1; 8 nucleotides match TRBD1. This CDR3 is built from 14 residues. Trimming took 5 bases from V and 8 from J; bases not matched to a gene: 7. Germline assignment: CDR1 MNHNS and CDR2 SASEGT. CDR3 in DNA: TGTGCCAGCAGTACGACAGGGGTACAGGAAAAACTGTTTTTT. Translation gives CASSTTGVQEKLFF.

The chain has TRBV10-3 and TRBJ1-2; D gene ambiguous. V lost 3 bases, J lost 6 bases, and 8 bases lay in between. The V gene's germline CDR1 is ENHRY and CDR2 SYGVKD. This CDR3 is built from 12 residues. In DNA, the CDR3 is TGTGCCATCAGTGACTACAGTCATGGCTACACCTTC. It codes for CAISDYSHGYTF.

The CDR3 nucleotides read TGTGCCAGCAAAGACAGGGCGAGAACTGAAGCTTTCTTT. It translates to CASKDRARTEAFF. The rearrangement uses TRBV27 and TRBJ1-1, with 7 bases fitting TRBD1. Germline V gives CDR1 MNHEY, CDR2 SMNVEV (reference sequence). This CDR3 region has 13 residues. The J segment lost 5 bases and the V segment lost 7 bases, leaving 7 bases of the junction unmatched.

The chain employs TRBV29-1 and TRBJ1-1; 7 bases line up with TRBD1. In germline, CDR1 is SQVTM, CDR2 ANQGSEA. This CDR3 has 13 amino acids. With 6 bases clipped from V and 1 base from J, the junction kept 5 bases outside the gene matches. CDR3 DNA: TGCAGCGTAAACAGGGGAGGGAACACTGAAGCTTTCTTT. Translating gives CSVNRGGNTEAFF.

J is TRBJ1-6 and V is TRBV7-8, with a weak D call TRBD1 (5 bases). Germline V lookup: CDR1 SGHVS, CDR2 FQNEAQ. With 6 bases removed from V and 5 bases from J, the gap between germline ends came to 11 bases. This CDR3 region has 14 residues. The CDR3 reads CASRRDSNNSPLHF. The CDR3 DNA follows: TGTGCCAGCAGACGTGACAGCAATAATTCACCCCTCCACTTT. The variable domain in full, completed from reference TRBV7-8 and TRBJ1-6, reads GAGVSQSPRYKVAKRGQDVALRCDPISGHVSLFWYQQALGQGPEFLTYFQNEAQLDKSGLPSDRFFAERPEGSVSTLKIQRTQQEDSAVYLCASRRDSNNSPLHFGNGTRLTVT.

This clone has a single count. The chain uses TRBV19 and TRBJ2-3; possibly TRBD2 for D (6 bases). V lost 3 bases and J 4 bases, leaving 17 bases between the germline ends. CDR3 length equals 16 residues. Germline loops: CDR1 LNHDA, CDR2 SQIVND (reference sequence). For the CDR3, the DNA is TGTGCCAGTAGTATGGGAGTCGGATGGGGGGCAGATACGCAGTATTTT. Translating gives CASSMGVGWGADTQYF.

This chain links TRBV5-4 with TRBJ1-3; D is unresolved. The CDR3 runs to 16 residues. Trimming took 3 bases from V and 0 from J, leaving 13 bases between them. Germline lookup yields CDR1 SGHNT and CDR2 YYREEE (reference sequence). The DNA of the CDR3 is TGTGCCAGCAGCTCGAGGGAACCCCGCTCTGGAAACACCATATATTTT. Translated: CASSSREPRSGNTIYF.

The rearrangement uses TRBV5-5 and TRBJ2-1; TRBD1 might be the D (6 bases). Germline-derived CDR1 and CDR2 are SGHKS and YYEKEE (reference sequence). Trimming cost V 4 bases and J 6 bases, with 17 bases left between them. The CDR3 runs 15 residues. This CDR3 reads CASSPGRGASNEQFF. CDR3 DNA sequence: TGTGCCAGCAGCCCCGGCAGGGGTGCAAGCAATGAGCAGTTCTTC.

This chain uses TRBV6-1 with TRBJ2-5; no firm D call. The end of the DNA is better explained by TRBJ2-7, so the J call may be wrong. Germline CDR1 reads MNHNS; CDR2 reads SASEGT. CDR3 length: 14 residues. Here the CDR3 DNA reads TGTGCCAGCAGTGAACAGCCTAGCTCCTACGAGCAGTACTTC. Its protein is CASSEQPSSYEQYF.

This clone was counted between two and nine times. The CDR3 loop is CASSQKDRGAYYEQYF. The CDR3 nucleotides are TGTGCCAGCAGTCAAAAGGACAGGGGCGCATACTACGAGCAGTACTTC. This rearrangement joins TRBV14 to TRBJ2-7, with 9 bases that match TRBD1. CDR3 length equals 16 residues. Trimming at V came to 6 bases and at J to 3 bases, leaving 12 bases not matched to a gene. The germline V gene has CDR1 SGHDN and CDR2 FVKESK.

The V gene is TRBV29-1, the J gene TRBJ1-1; D is perhaps TRBD1 (5 bases). Germline values: CDR1 SQVTM, CDR2 ANQGSEA. The germline V and J ends were trimmed by 5 bases and 3 bases, with 16 bases remaining between them. The CDR3 is 14 residues long. The CDR3 reads CSVSSGWGDTEAFF. For the CDR3, the DNA is TGCAGCGTTTCTTCCGGGTGGGGGGACACTGAAGCTTTCTTT. Full variable domain (remainder filled in from reference TRBV29-1 and TRBJ1-1): SAVISQKPSRDICQRGTSLTIQCQVDSQVTMMFWYRQQPGQSLTLIATANQGSEATYESGFVIDKFPISRPNLTFSTLTVSNMSPEDSSIYLCSVSSGWGDTEAFFGQGTRLTVV.

This clone has just one count. This chain links TRBV7-9 with TRBJ2-7, with 7 nucleotides matching TRBD1. With 5 bases clipped from V and 4 bases from J, the junction kept 11 bases outside the gene matches. Per the germline V gene, CDR1 is SEHNR and CDR2 is FQNEAQ (reference sequence). The CDR3 is made up of 15 amino acids. CDR3 amino acids: CASSRGTVPSYEQYF. CDR3 DNA: TGTGCCAGCAGCCGAGGGACAGTACCCTCGTACGAGCAGTACTTC.

The chain combines TRBV7-9 with TRBJ1-5; D may be TRBD1 (5 bases). Germline CDR1 SEHNR, CDR2 FQNEAQ (reference sequence). V was trimmed by 7 bases and J by 3 bases, leaving 10 bases between them. CDR3 length equals 13 residues. The CDR3, as DNA: TGTGCCAGCACCACGGGGGACAATCAGCCCCAGCATTTT. This translates into CASTTGDNQPQHF.

The V and J genes are TRBV27 and TRBJ1-6; D is undetermined. V gave up 6 bases and J gave up 1 base, with 10 bases separating them. The CDR3 is made up of 15 amino acids. CDR1 and CDR2 (germline): MNHEY, SMNVEV (reference sequence). The CDR3 reads CASRTGGSYNSPLHF. The CDR3 nucleotides read TGTGCCAGCAGAACCGGAGGTTCCTATAATTCACCCCTCCACTTT.

The J gene is TRBJ1-1, the V gene TRBV6-1, with TRBD1 identical over 10 bases. Germline loops: CDR1 MNHNS, CDR2 SASEGT. V shed 4 bases, J shed 6 bases, and the junction held 11 bases outside the gene matches. The length of the CDR3 is 16 residues. The CDR3 loop is CASSGRDRGRGAEAFF. For the CDR3, the DNA is TGTGCCAGCAGTGGTCGGGACAGGGGAAGGGGCGCTGAAGCTTTCTTT.

The rearrangement links TRBV5-1 to TRBJ2-3; 11 bases align to TRBD2. Looked up from germline, CDR1 is SGHRS and CDR2 is YFSETQ. The CDR3 contains 21 residues. With V trimmed by 1 base and J by 1 base, 17 bases remained unmatched. CDR3 amino acids: CASSLRTWLTGTSGRTDTQYF. The DNA of the CDR3 is TGCGCCAGCAGCTTGCGGACGTGGCTTACAGGGACTAGCGGCCGCACAGATACGCAGTATTTT.

The gene calls are TRBV19 and TRBJ2-1; weak D call: TRBD2 (5 bases). V shed 5 bases and J shed 9 bases, with 17 bases lying between them. The CDR3 spans 14 residues. CDR1 is LNHDA, CDR2 SQIVND, per germline (reference sequence). The CDR3 region has the DNA TGTGCCAGTAGTGTGGCGGGCCCAAGTAGTGAGCAGTTCTTC. It translates to CASSVAGPSSEQFF.